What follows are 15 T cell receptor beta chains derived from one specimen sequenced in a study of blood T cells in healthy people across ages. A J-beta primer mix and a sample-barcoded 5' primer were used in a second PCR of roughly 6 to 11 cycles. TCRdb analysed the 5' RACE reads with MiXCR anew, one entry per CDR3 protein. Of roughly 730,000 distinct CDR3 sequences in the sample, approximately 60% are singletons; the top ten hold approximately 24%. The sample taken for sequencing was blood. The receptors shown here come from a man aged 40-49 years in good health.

The CDR3 DNA reads TGCGCCAGCAGCCAAATAGCGTCCTACGAGCAGTACTTC. Amino acids: CASSQIASYEQYF. V is TRBV4-1 and J is TRBJ2-7; tentatively, D is TRBD2 (5 bases). The germline V and J ends were trimmed by 2 bases and 1 base, with 6 bases remaining between them. The germline V gene encodes CDR1 MGHRA and CDR2 YSYEKL. The CDR3 sequence is 13 residues long.

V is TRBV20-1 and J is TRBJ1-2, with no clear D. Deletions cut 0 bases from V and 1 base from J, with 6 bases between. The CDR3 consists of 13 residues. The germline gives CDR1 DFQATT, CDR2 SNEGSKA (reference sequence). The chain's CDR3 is CSAREEINYGYTF. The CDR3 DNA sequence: TGCAGTGCTAGAGAGGAAATTAACTATGGCTACACCTTC.

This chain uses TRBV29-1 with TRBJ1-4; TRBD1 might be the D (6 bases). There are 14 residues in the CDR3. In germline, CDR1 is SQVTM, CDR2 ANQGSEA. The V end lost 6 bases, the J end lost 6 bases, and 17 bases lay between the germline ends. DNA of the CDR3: TGCAGCGTGTCCGGGGGGGCAAGCGATGAAAAACTGTTTTTT. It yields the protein CSVSGGASDEKLFF.

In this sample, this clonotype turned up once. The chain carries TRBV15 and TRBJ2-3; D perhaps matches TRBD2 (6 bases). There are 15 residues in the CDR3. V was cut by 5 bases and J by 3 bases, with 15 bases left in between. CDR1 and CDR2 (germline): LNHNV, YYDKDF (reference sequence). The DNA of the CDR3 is TGTGCCACCAGCGTAAGACTAGGAGGGACAGATACGCAGTATTTT. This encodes CATSVRLGGTDTQYF.

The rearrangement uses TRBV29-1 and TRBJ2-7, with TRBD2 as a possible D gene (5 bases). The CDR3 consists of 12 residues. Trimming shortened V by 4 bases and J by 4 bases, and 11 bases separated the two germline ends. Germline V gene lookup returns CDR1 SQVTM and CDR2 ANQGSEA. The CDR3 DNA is TGCAGCGTTGGGGCCGGCGGGTACGAGCAGTACTTC. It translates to CSVGAGGYEQYF.

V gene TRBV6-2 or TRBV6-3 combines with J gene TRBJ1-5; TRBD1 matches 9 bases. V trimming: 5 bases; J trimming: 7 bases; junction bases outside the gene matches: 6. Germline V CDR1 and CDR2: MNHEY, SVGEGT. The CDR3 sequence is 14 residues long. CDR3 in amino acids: CASSDRTGAQPQHF. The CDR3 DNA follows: TGTGCCAGCAGTGACCGGACAGGGGCACAGCCCCAGCATTTT.

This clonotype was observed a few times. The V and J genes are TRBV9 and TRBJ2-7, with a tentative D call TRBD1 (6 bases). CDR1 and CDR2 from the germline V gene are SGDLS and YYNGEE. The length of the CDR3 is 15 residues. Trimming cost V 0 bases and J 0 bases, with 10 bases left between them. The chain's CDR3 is CASSVDTGSSYEQYF. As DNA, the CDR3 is TGTGCCAGCAGCGTAGACACAGGGAGCTCCTACGAGCAGTACTTC.

For the CDR3, the DNA is TGTGCCATCAGTGATAGAGGACTGAGCACCTCGGGTGGCTACACCTTC. It yields the protein CAISDRGLSTSGGYTF. The chain recombines TRBV10-3 with TRBJ1-2; no clear D gene. The germline V and J ends were trimmed by 3 bases and 7 bases, with 21 bases remaining between them. The length of the CDR3 is 16 residues. The germline V gene encodes CDR1 ENHRY and CDR2 SYGVKD.

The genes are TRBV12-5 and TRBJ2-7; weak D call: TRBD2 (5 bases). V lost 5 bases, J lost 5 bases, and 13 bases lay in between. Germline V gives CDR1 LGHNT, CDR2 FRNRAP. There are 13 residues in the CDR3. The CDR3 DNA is TGTGCTAGTGGTGAGATACTAGGAGACGAGCAGTACTTC. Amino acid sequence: CASGEILGDEQYF.

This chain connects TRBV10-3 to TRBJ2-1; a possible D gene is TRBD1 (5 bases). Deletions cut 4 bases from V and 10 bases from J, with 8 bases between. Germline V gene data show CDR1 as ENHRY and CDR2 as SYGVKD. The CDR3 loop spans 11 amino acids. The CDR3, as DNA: TGTGCCATCAGTGGAAACAGGGAGCAGTTCTTC. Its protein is CAISGNREQFF.

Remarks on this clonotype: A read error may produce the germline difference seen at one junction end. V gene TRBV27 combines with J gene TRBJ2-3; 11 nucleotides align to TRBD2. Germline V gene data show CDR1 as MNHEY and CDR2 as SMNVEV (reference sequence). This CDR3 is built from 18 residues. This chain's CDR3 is CASSSGTSGAISTDTRYF. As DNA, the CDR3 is TGTGCCAGCAGTTCCGGGACTAGCGGAGCAATTAGCACAGATACGCGGTATTTT.

CDR3 sequence reads: CASVGLAEYNEQFF. DNA of the CDR3: TGTGCCAGCGTTGGACTAGCGGAATACAATGAGCAGTTCTTC. V and J are TRBV28 and TRBJ2-1; 10 nucleotides match TRBD2. The CDR3 contains 14 residues. J lost 4 bases, V lost 8 bases, and 5 bases had no gene match. Per the germline V gene, CDR1 is MDHEN and CDR2 is SYDVKM.

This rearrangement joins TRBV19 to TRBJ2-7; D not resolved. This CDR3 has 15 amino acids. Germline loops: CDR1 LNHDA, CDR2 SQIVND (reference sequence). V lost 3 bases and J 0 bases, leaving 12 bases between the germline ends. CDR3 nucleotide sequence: TGTGCCAGTAGTATCCGGAAAACTGCCTCCTACGAGCAGTACTTC. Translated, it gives CASSIRKTASYEQYF.

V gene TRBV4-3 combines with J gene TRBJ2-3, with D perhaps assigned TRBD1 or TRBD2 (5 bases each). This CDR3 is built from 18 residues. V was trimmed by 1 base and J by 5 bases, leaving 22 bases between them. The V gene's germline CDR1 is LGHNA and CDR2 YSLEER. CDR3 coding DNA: TGCGCCAGCAGCCAAGCTTGGCGAGGGACCGAGGGAATAGATACGCAGTATTTT. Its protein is CASSQAWRGTEGIDTQYF.

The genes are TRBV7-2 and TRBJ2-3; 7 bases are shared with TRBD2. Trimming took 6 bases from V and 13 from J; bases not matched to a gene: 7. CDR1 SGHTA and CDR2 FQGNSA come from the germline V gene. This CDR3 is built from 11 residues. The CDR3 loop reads CASRRDYQEYF. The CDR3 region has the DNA TGTGCCAGCAGGCGGGACTACCAAGAGTATTTT.